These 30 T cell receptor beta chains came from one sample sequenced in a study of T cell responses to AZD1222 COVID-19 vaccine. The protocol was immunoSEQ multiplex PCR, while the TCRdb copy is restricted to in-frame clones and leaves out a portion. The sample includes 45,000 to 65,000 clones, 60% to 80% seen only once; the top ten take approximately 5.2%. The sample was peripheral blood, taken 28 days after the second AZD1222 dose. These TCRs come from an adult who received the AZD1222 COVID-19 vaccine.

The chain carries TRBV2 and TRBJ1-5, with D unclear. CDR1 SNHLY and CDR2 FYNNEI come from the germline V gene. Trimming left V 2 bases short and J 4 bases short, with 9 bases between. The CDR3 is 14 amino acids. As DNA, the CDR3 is TGTGCCAGCAGTGAACAGGCAGTAAATCAGCCCCAGCATTTT. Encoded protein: CASSEQAVNQPQHF. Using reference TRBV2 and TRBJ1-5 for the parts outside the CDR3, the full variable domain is EPEVTQTPSHQVTQMGQEVILRCVPISNHLYFYWYRQILGQKVEFLVSFYNNEISEKSEIFDDQFSVERPDGSNFTLKIRSTKLEDSAMYFCASSEQAVNQPQHFGDGTRLSIL.

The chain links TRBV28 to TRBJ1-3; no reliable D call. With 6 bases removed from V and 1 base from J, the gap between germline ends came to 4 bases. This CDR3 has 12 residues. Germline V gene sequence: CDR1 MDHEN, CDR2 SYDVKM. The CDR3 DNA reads TGTGCCAGCAGGGGGTCTGGAAACACCATATATTTT. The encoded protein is CASRGSGNTIYF.

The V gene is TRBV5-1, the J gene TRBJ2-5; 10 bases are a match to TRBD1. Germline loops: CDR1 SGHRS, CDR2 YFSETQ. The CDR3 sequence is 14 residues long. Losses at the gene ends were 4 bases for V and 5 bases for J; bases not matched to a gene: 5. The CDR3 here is CASSTGTGVETQYF. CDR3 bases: TGCGCCAGCAGCACAGGGACAGGGGTTGAGACCCAGTACTTC.

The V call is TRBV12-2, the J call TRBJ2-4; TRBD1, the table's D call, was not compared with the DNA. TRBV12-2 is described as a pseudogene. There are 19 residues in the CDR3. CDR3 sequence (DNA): TGTGCAAGTCGCTTCGTCAACAGGGGGCGTCTTCTAGCCAAAAACATTCAGTACTTC. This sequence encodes CASRFVNRGRLLAKNIQYF.

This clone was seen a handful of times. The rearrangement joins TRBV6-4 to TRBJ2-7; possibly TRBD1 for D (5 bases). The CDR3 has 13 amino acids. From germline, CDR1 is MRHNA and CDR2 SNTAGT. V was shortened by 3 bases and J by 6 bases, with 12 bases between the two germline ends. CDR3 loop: CASSENWGSEQYF. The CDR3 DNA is TGTGCCAGCAGTGAAAACTGGGGCTCCGAGCAGTACTTC.

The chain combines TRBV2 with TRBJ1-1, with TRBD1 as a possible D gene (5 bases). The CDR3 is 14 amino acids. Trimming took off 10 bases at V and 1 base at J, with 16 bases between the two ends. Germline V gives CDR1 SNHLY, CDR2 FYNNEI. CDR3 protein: CATRDTGKNTEAFF. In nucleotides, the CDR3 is TGTGCCACCAGGGATACAGGCAAGAACACTGAAGCTTTCTTT. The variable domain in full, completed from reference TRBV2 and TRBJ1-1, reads EPEVTQTPSHQVTQMGQEVILRCVPISNHLYFYWYRQILGQKVEFLVSFYNNEISEKSEIFDDQFSVERPDGSNFTLKIRSTKLEDSAMYFCATRDTGKNTEAFFGQGTRLTVV.

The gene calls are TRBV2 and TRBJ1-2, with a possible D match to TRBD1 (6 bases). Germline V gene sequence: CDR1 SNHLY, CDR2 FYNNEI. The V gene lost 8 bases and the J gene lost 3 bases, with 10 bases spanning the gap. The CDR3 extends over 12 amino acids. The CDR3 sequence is CASRQEDYGYTF. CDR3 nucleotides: TGTGCCAGCCGACAGGAAGACTATGGCTACACCTTC.

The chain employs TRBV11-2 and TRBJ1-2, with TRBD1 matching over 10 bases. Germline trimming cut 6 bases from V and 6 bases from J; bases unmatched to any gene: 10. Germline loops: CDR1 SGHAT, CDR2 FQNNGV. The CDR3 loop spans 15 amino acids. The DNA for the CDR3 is TGTGCCAGCAGACAAGGGACAGGGGTTGGGGATGGCTACACCTTC. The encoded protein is CASRQGTGVGDGYTF.

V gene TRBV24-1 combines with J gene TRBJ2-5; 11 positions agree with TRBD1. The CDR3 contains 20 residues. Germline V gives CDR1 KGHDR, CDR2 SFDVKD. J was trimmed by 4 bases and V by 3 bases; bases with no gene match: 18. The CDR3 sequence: CATSDRTGGAVAGSRETQYF. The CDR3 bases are TGTGCCACCAGTGATCGGACAGGGGGCGCGGTAGCGGGATCAAGAGAGACCCAGTACTTC.

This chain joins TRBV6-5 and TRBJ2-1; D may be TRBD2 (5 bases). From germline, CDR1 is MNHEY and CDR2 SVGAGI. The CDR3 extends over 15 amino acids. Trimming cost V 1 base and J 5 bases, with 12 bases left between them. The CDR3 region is CASSYFSGSDNEQFF. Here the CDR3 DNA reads TGTGCCAGCAGTTACTTTTCGGGGTCGGACAATGAGCAGTTCTTC.

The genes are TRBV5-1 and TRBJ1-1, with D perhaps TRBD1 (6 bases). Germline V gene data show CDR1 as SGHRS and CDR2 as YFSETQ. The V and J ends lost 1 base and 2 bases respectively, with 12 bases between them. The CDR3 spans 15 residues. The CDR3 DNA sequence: TGCGCCAGCAGCTTGTTCGGACAGACAAACACTGAAGCTTTCTTT. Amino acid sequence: CASSLFGQTNTEAFF.

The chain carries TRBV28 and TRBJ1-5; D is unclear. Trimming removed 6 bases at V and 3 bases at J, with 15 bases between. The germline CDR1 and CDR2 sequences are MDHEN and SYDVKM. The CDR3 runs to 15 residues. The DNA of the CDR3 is TGTGCCAGCAGCCCTAACCCGGAGAACAATCAGCCCCAGCATTTT. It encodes CASSPNPENNQPQHF.

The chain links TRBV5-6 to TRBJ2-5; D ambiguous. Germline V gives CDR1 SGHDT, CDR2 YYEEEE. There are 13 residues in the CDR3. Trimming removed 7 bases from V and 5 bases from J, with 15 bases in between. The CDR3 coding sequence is TGTGCCAGCGGCCAGGACCGGGCTGAGACCCAGTACTTC. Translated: CASGQDRAETQYF.

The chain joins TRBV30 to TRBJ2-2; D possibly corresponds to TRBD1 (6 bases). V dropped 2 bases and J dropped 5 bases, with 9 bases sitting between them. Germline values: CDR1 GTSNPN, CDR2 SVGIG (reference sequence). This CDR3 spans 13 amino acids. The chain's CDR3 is CAWSNRVTGELFF. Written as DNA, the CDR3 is TGTGCCTGGAGTAACAGGGTTACCGGGGAGCTGTTTTTT.

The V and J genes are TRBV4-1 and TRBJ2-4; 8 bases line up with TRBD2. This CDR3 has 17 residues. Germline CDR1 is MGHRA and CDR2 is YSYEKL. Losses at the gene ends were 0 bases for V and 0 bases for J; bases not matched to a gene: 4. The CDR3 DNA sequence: TGCGCCAGCAGCCAAGATCACGGGGGGGGAGCCAAAAACATTCAGTACTTC. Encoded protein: CASSQDHGGGAKNIQYF.

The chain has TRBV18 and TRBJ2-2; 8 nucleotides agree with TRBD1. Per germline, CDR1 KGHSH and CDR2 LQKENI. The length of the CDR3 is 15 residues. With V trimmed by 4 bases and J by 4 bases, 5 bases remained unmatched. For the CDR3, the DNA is TGTGCCAGCTCACGACGACAGGGGAGCACCGGGGAGCTGTTTTTT. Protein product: CASSRRQGSTGELFF.

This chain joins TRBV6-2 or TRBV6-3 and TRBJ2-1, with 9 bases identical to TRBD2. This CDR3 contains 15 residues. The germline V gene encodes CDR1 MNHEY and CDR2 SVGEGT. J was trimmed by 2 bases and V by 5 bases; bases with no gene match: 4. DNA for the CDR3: TGTGCCAGCAGTGTAGCTAGCGGGGCCTACAATGAGCAGTTCTTC. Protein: CASSVASGAYNEQFF.

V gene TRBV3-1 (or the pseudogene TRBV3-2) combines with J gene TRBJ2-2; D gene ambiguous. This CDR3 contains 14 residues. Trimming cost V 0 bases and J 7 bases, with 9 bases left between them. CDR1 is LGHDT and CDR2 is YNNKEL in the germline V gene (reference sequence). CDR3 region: CASSQEGNGGELFF. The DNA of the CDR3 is TGTGCCAGCAGCCAAGAAGGAAACGGCGGGGAGCTGTTTTTT.

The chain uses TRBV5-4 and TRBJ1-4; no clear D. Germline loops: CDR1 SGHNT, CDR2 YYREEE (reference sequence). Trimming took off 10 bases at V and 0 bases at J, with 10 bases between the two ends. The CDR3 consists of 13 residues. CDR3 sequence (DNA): TGTGCCTACACGCCGGCAACTAATGAAAAACTGTTTTTT. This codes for CAYTPATNEKLFF.

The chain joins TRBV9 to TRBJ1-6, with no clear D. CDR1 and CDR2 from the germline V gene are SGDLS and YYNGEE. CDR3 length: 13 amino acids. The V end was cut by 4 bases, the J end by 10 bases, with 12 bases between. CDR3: CASSPQPRSPLHF. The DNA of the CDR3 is TGTGCCAGCAGCCCGCAACCAAGGTCACCCCTCCACTTT.

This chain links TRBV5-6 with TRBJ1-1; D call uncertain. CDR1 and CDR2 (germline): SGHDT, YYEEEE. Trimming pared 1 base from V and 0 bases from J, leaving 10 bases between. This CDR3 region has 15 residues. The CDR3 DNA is TGTGCCAGCAGCTTGTCGCCACGCATGAACACTGAAGCTTTCTTT. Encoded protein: CASSLSPRMNTEAFF.

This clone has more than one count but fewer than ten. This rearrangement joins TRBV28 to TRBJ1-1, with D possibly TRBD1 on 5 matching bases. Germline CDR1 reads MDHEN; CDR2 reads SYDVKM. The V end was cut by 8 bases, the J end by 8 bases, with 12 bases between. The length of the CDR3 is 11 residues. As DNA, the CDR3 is TGTGCCAGCCGGGGGAAACCCGAAGCTTTCTTT. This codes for CASRGKPEAFF.

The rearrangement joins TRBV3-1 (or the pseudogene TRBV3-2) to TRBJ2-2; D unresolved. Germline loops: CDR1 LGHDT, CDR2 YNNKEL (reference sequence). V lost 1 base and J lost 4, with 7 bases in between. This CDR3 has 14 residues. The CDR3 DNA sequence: TGTGCCAGCAGCCAAGCTACAGTCACCGGGGAGCTGTTTTTT. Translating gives CASSQATVTGELFF.

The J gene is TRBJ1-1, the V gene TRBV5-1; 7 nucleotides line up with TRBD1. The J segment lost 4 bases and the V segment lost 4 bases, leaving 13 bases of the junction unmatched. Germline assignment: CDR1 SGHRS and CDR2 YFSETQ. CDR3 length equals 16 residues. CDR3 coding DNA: TGCGCCAGCAGCCCCCAGGGGGGAGGCAGGGGCACTGAAGCTTTCTTT. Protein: CASSPQGGGRGTEAFF. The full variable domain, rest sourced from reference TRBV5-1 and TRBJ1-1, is KAGVTQTPRYLIKTRGQQVTLSCSPISGHRSVSWYQQTPGQGLQFLFEYFSETQRNKGNFPGRFSGRQFSNSRSEMNVSTLELGDSALYLCASSPQGGGRGTEAFFGQGTRLTVV.

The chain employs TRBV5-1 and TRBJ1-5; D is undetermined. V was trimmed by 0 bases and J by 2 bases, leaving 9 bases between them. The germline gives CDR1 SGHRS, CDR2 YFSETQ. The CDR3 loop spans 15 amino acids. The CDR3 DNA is TGCGCCAGCAGCTTGGAAGGCAGCGGCAATCAGCCCCAGCATTTT. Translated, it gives CASSLEGSGNQPQHF.

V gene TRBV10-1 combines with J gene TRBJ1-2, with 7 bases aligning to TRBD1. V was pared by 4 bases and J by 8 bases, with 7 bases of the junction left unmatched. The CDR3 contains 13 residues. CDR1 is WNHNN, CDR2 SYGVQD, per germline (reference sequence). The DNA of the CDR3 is TGCGCCAGCAGTGCGACAGGGACTGGCGGCTACACCTTC. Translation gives CASSATGTGGYTF.

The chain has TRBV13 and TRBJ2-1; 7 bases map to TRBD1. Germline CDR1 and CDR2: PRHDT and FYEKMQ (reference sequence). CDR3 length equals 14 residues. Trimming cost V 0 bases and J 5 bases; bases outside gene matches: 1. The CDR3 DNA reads TGTGCCAGCAGCTTAGGACAGGGGAACAATGAGCAGTTCTTC. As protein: CASSLGQGNNEQFF.

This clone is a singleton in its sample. The CDR3 loop is CASSIGRSPTWGYGYTF. The CDR3 region has the DNA TGTGCCAGCAGCATCGGACGATCTCCTACTTGGGGCTATGGCTACACCTTC. The chain combines TRBV5-6 with TRBJ1-2, with no clear D. V gave up 4 bases and J gave up 4 bases, with 23 bases separating them. The CDR3 spans 17 residues. Per the germline V gene, CDR1 is SGHDT and CDR2 is YYEEEE.

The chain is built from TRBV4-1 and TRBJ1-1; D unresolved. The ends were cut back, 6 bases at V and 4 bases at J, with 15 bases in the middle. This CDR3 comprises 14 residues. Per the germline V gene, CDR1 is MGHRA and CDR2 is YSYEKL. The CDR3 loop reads CASRVAGFGTEAFF. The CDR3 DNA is TGCGCCAGCAGAGTGGCGGGTTTTGGCACTGAAGCTTTCTTT.

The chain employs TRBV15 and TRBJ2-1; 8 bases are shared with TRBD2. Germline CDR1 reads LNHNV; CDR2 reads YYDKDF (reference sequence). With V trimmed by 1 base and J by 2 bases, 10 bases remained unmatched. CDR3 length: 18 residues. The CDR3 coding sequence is TGTGCCACCAGCAGAGTGGTAGCGGGGATGCGTCCCTACAATGAGCAGTTCTTC. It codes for CATSRVVAGMRPYNEQFF. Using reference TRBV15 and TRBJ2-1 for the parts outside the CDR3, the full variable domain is DAMVIQNPRYQVTQFGKPVTLSCSQTLNHNVMYWYQQKSSQAPKLLFHYYDKDFNNEADTPDNFQSRRPNTSFCFLDIRSPGLGDTAMYLCATSRVVAGMRPYNEQFFGPGTRLTVL.